This T cell receptor beta chain emerged from a study of blood T cell repertoires in COVID-19. Study-wide background: Some COVID-19 samples were acute and others convalescent; all came from the United States, Italy and Spain. Sample material is recorded as cDNA or gDNA derived from T cells, B-cell-depleted T cells, or PBMCs.

Trimming stripped 3 bases from V and 4 bases from J, with 9 bases between. This CDR3 contains 13 residues. Per the study methods: Estimated nucleated cell counts came from reference gene primer amplification. The protocol was immunoSEQ multiplex PCR, while the TCRdb copy is restricted to in-frame clones and leaves out a portion. The DNA gave D and trimming, while V, J and clone size come from that table. The sample comprises a few hundred thousand clones, around nine tenths of which are singletons, and around 9.5% rests with the top ten. This chain uses TRBV12-3 or TRBV12-4 with TRBJ1-2; no firm D call. This receptor was obtained from a middle-aged man who had recovered from COVID-19. The sample consisted of peripheral blood. The DNA of the CDR3 is TGTGCCAGCAGTTTGTCGGTATCCTATGGCTACACCTTC. This encodes CASSLSVSYGYTF.